The T cell receptor (beta chain) described here comes from a study of OX40 agonist ivuxolimab in advanced cancers. Study-level results: Undetermined was the antigen specificity of the expanded peripheral T cells. Fewer expanded clones were found on average in CD4+ than in CD8+ T cells. Patients with a partial response at 0.1-3.0 mg/kg had among the lowest clonal expansion.

Profiling relied on immunoSEQ multiplex PCR, and the TCRdb table lists in-frame clones only, not all of them. The data contain around 67,000 clones, about 87% of them singletons. As concerns this clone: The antigen remains unidentified.

The timepoints at which blood was sampled were baseline, cycle 4 day 1, and cycle 7 day 1. CDR1 SGHRS and CDR2 YFSETQ come from the germline V gene. This CDR3 comprises 17 residues. V was clipped by 0 bases and J by 2 bases; unmatched bases: 6. The source was CD4+ or CD8+ T cells sorted from blood, collected in a trial of the OX40 agonist ivuxolimab. The TCR was taken from an adult with an advanced solid tumor such as melanoma, head and neck, liver or kidney cancer. This sequence joins TRBV5-1 and TRBJ2-5, with 11 bases fitting TRBD2. The CDR3 sequence: CASSLGVASGGQETQYF. CDR3 sequence (DNA): TGCGCCAGCAGCTTGGGAGTGGCTAGCGGGGGGCAAGAGACCCAGTACTTC.